This note documents a single TCR beta chain sequence. The sample originates from a study of blood T cell repertoires in COVID-19. Across the study: Sources were T cells, B-cell-depleted T cells, or PBMCs; the material itself was cDNA or gDNA.

Cohorts were determined from participant-reported clinical history. What the recovered Cohort 3 donors had was two negative PCRs, clearance, or symptom resolution. The CDR3 runs 16 residues. With V trimmed by 6 bases and J by 2 bases, 5 bases remained unmatched. Germline V CDR1 and CDR2: LGHDT, YNNKEL (reference sequence). Methods used by the authors: Reference gene primer amplification gave estimated nucleated cell counts. Some clones are missing from TCRdb's copy, which holds only in-frame ones; the method was immunoSEQ multiplex PCR. V and J calls and clone size are those listed in that table; D and trimming were worked out from the DNA. This table holds about 310,000 clones, 70% to 90% found once.

The sequence derives from a middle-aged woman who had recovered from COVID-19. This chain uses TRBV3-1 (or the pseudogene TRBV3-2) with TRBJ2-1, with 12 bases lining up with TRBD2. Material: PBMCs or T cells enriched from blood (not recorded which). The CDR3 coding sequence is TGTGCCAGCAGTCGGACTAGCGGGAATCCCTACAATGAGCAGTTCTTC. Its protein product is CASSRTSGNPYNEQFF.